The 30 T cell receptor beta chains below all came from one sample that was sequenced in a study of blood T cell repertoires in COVID-19. Data came from immunoSEQ multiplex PCR; TCRdb stores just in-frame clones and leaves some out. The sample lists approximately 250,000 clones; approximately 80% were seen once. Sequences were obtained from peripheral blood. The receptor source for this set is a man in his 60s with acute or convalescent COVID-19.

This chain uses TRBV19 with TRBJ2-7, with D perhaps matching TRBD2 (6 bases). V lost 3 bases to trimming and J lost 0 bases, with 12 bases between them. The CDR3 consists of 15 residues. Germline V gene lookup returns CDR1 LNHDA and CDR2 SQIVND (reference sequence). CDR3 loop: CASSMGGKSSYEQYF. DNA of the CDR3: TGTGCCAGTAGTATGGGCGGGAAGAGCTCCTACGAGCAGTACTTC.

The rearrangement uses TRBV7-9 and TRBJ1-2, with TRBD1 matching over 7 bases. After removal of 3 bases from V and 6 bases from J, the junction contained 13 bases not matched to a gene. Germline-derived CDR1 and CDR2 are SEHNR and FQNEAQ (reference sequence). The CDR3 extends over 16 amino acids. CDR3 sequence: CASSFFGGGYVDGYTF. CDR3 nucleotide sequence: TGTGCCAGCAGCTTCTTTGGAGGGGGCTATGTGGATGGCTACACCTTC.

V and J are TRBV29-1 and TRBJ1-4, with a tentative D call TRBD1 (6 bases). V was pared by 4 bases and J by 8 bases, with 14 bases between. The CDR3 is 13 amino acids. CDR1 SQVTM and CDR2 ANQGSEA come from the germline V gene. This CDR3 reads CSVASRGGEKLFF. CDR3 nucleotide sequence: TGCAGCGTTGCATCCAGGGGCGGGGAAAAACTGTTTTTT.

The J gene is TRBJ1-6, the V gene TRBV7-2, with D uncertain. Germline loops: CDR1 SGHTA, CDR2 FQGNSA. V dropped 5 bases and J dropped 9 bases, with 11 bases sitting between them. The CDR3 spans 13 residues. This chain's CDR3 is CASSEQEGSPLHF. The DNA for the CDR3 is TGTGCCAGCAGCGAGCAGGAGGGTTCACCCCTCCACTTT.

V is TRBV6-4 and J is TRBJ1-5, with 7 bases that match TRBD1. The CDR3 totals 13 residues. Germline V CDR1 and CDR2: MRHNA, SNTAGT. Unmatched junction bases numbered 4, after V lost 5 bases and J lost 6 bases. CDR3 coding DNA: TGTGCCAGCAGTCAGACAGGGTCTCAGCCCCAGCATTTT. Its protein product is CASSQTGSQPQHF.

This clone was seen a few times. The rearrangement uses TRBV19 and TRBJ1-3; the D gene is possibly TRBD1 (5 bases). V shed 9 bases and J shed 3 bases, with 18 bases lying between them. The CDR3 contains 15 residues. Per the germline V gene, CDR1 is LNHDA and CDR2 is SQIVND (reference sequence). The CDR3 DNA is TGTGCCAGCTTAGGGGCGAGGACGTATGGAAACACCATATATTTT. Its translation: CASLGARTYGNTIYF.

In regard to this clone: The junction does not match germline at one end; this may be a read error. This CDR3 is CAVRTGTNEKLFF. The DNA for the CDR3 is TGTGCCGTCAGGACAGGCACTAATGAAAAACTGTTTTTT. V gene TRBV10-3 combines with J gene TRBJ1-4, with 7 bases matching TRBD1. The CDR3 loop spans 13 amino acids. CDR1 ENHRY and CDR2 SYGVKD come from the germline V gene.

The rearrangement uses TRBV27 and TRBJ2-7, with 14 positions matching TRBD2. The CDR3 has 15 amino acids. With 6 bases clipped from V and 10 bases from J, the junction kept 11 bases outside the gene matches. Germline CDR1 and CDR2: MNHEY and SMNVEV (reference sequence). The CDR3: CASSRTSGGQAGQYF. CDR3 nucleotide sequence: TGTGCCAGCAGCCGGACTAGCGGGGGGCAAGCGGGACAGTACTTC.

V is TRBV5-1 and J is TRBJ2-5; 8 bases are a match to TRBD2. V was clipped by 4 bases and J by 0 bases; unmatched bases: 14. The germline gives CDR1 SGHRS, CDR2 YFSETQ. CDR3 length: 18 residues. Written as DNA, the CDR3 is TGCGCCAGCAGCGCCCGGGGGGGTTCGGGCAGGGACCAAGAGACCCAGTACTTC. Protein: CASSARGGSGRDQETQYF.

This chain links TRBV2 with TRBJ2-1; possibly TRBD2 for D (5 bases). The CDR3 has 15 residues. The germline gives CDR1 SNHLY, CDR2 FYNNEI. With 3 bases removed from V and 0 bases from J, the gap between germline ends came to 9 bases. CDR3: CASSDLRDSYNEQFF. CDR3 bases: TGTGCCAGCAGTGACCTCCGGGACTCCTACAATGAGCAGTTCTTC.

V and J are TRBV6-5 and TRBJ1-3; 11 nucleotides align to TRBD1. The V segment lost 6 bases and the J segment 6 bases; nucleotides outside the gene matches: 7. In germline, CDR1 is MNHEY, CDR2 SVGAGI. The CDR3 length is 15 residues. The chain's CDR3 is CASRPRTGGVNTIYF. The DNA of the CDR3 is TGTGCCAGCAGACCTAGGACAGGGGGCGTAAACACCATATATTTT.

The gene calls are TRBV19 and TRBJ2-7, with 7 bases that match TRBD2. Germline V gives CDR1 LNHDA, CDR2 SQIVND (reference sequence). With 5 bases clipped from V and 3 bases from J, the junction kept 10 bases outside the gene matches. This CDR3 comprises 15 residues. The CDR3 spells CASSVSGGLSYEQYF. CDR3 nucleotide sequence: TGTGCCAGTAGTGTTTCCGGGGGGTTAAGCTACGAGCAGTACTTC.

The CDR3 is CASSSRQTNVYGYTF. Written as DNA, the CDR3 is TGTGCCAGTAGTAGCCGACAGACCAATGTCTATGGCTACACCTTC. V gene TRBV19 combines with J gene TRBJ1-2; D may be TRBD1 (5 bases). V shed 4 bases and J shed 4 bases, with 16 bases lying between them. CDR1 LNHDA and CDR2 SQIVND come from the germline V gene (reference sequence). The CDR3 totals 15 residues.

The gene calls are TRBV6-5 and TRBJ1-2, with TRBD1 matching 9 bases. This CDR3 has 16 amino acids. The ends lost 4 bases at V and 3 bases at J; junction bases unmatched: 9. Germline assignment: CDR1 MNHEY and CDR2 SVGAGI. This CDR3 reads CASSFGTGRQDYGYTF. For the CDR3, the DNA is TGTGCCAGCAGTTTCGGGACAGGGAGACAGGACTATGGCTACACCTTC.

This clone was counted once. The chain employs TRBV6-5 and TRBJ1-2; D is unresolved. V shed 9 bases and J shed 6 bases, with 14 bases lying between them. From germline, CDR1 is MNHEY and CDR2 SVGAGI. This CDR3 contains 12 residues. This CDR3 reads CASRAQNDGYTF. Here the CDR3 DNA reads TGTGCCAGTCGCGCACAGAATGATGGCTACACCTTC.

The chain carries TRBV7-2 and TRBJ1-1; no firm D call. With 0 bases removed from V and 7 bases from J, the gap between germline ends came to 15 bases. Germline assignment: CDR1 SGHTA and CDR2 FQGNSA. CDR3 length: 15 amino acids. CDR3 in DNA: TGTGCCAGCAGCTTAGCGAGGACGGCGAGCGGTGAAGCTTTCTTT. Amino acid sequence: CASSLARTASGEAFF.

This clone was detected only a few times. J is TRBJ2-3 and V is TRBV11-2; TRBD2 is a possible D gene (5 bases). V was pared by 4 bases and J by 10 bases, with 15 bases between. CDR3 length: 13 amino acids. Germline CDR1 and CDR2: SGHAT and FQNNGV. The DNA for the CDR3 is TGTGCCAGCAGCTCCGGGCTAGCCAATGCGCAGTATTTT. This gives the protein CASSSGLANAQYF.

The chain has TRBV4-1 and TRBJ2-1, with 10 bases aligning to TRBD2. The CDR3 spans 16 residues. Germline V lookup: CDR1 MGHRA, CDR2 YSYEKL. The V segment lost 0 bases and the J segment 7 bases; nucleotides outside the gene matches: 6. This CDR3 reads CASSQEPSGGVNEQFF. For the CDR3, the DNA is TGCGCCAGCAGCCAAGAACCCAGCGGGGGGGTTAATGAGCAGTTCTTC.

The chain employs TRBV2 and TRBJ1-1; D is perhaps TRBD1 (6 bases). This CDR3 comprises 14 residues. V gave up 5 bases and J gave up 6 bases, with 16 bases separating them. Germline V gives CDR1 SNHLY, CDR2 FYNNEI. CDR3 DNA sequence: TGTGCCAGCAGTACCACCGGGACAACTGCTGAAGCTTTCTTT. Amino acid sequence: CASSTTGTTAEAFF.

The chain uses TRBV5-1 and TRBJ1-4, with D possibly being TRBD1 (5 bases). Trimming removed 3 bases at V and 5 bases at J, with 14 bases between. CDR3 size: 15 residues. CDR1 and CDR2 (germline): SGHRS, YFSETQ. This CDR3 is CASSYGGTGNEKLFF. The CDR3 bases are TGCGCCAGCAGCTATGGGGGGACGGGGAATGAAAAACTGTTTTTT.

The rearrangement uses TRBV18 and TRBJ2-7, with TRBD1 matching over 9 bases. The CDR3 is 16 amino acids. Germline V gene sequence: CDR1 KGHSH, CDR2 LQKENI. The V and J ends lost 3 bases and 12 bases, in that order; junction bases with no gene match: 18. The CDR3 nucleotides read TGTGCCAGCTCACCTACCGGCGGGACAGGGATTTTCGGGGCGTACTTC. Its protein is CASSPTGGTGIFGAYF.

This clone showed up just once. J is TRBJ1-3 and V is TRBV12-5; D is unclear. CDR3 length equals 17 residues. Germline CDR1 reads LGHNT; CDR2 reads FRNRAP. The V gene lost 1 base and the J gene lost 0 bases, with 13 bases spanning the gap. The CDR3 DNA follows: TGTGCTAGTGGTTTGGCTACAGCTGAAGTCTCTGGAAACACCATATATTTT. Encoded protein: CASGLATAEVSGNTIYF.

This chain links TRBV11-2 with TRBJ2-5, with TRBD1 matching 9 bases. This CDR3 is built from 15 residues. Germline V gene lookup returns CDR1 SGHAT and CDR2 FQNNGV. V lost 6 bases, J lost 4 bases, and 9 bases stayed unmatched. The CDR3 reads CASSSAYRGRETQYF. As DNA, the CDR3 is TGTGCCAGCAGTTCAGCTTACAGGGGGCGAGAGACCCAGTACTTC.

This rearrangement joins TRBV9 to TRBJ2-1, with D unresolved. Trimming left V 4 bases short and J 4 bases short, with 12 bases between. This CDR3 is 14 amino acids long. Germline V CDR1 and CDR2: SGDLS, YYNGEE. DNA of the CDR3: TGTGCCAGCAGCACCACCCCGCGGTACAATGAGCAGTTCTTC. Its translation is CASSTTPRYNEQFF. Filled out from reference TRBV9 and TRBJ2-1, the complete variable domain reads DSGVTQTPKHLITATGQRVTLRCSPRSGDLSVYWYQQSLDQGLQFLIQYYNGEERAKGNILERFSAQQFPDLHSELNLSSLELGDSALYFCASSTTPRYNEQFFGPGTRLTVL.

This chain joins TRBV29-1 and TRBJ2-2, with D perhaps TRBD2 (7 bases). Germline CDR1 reads SQVTM; CDR2 reads ANQGSEA. The CDR3 consists of 14 residues. V was cut by 5 bases and J by 0 bases, with 10 bases left in between. In nucleotides, the CDR3 is TGCAGCGTTCAGGGGACTACGAACACCGGGGAGCTGTTTTTT. The encoded protein is CSVQGTTNTGELFF.

This CDR3 reads CASSLGTSGGVKTQYF. CDR3 nucleotide sequence: TGCGCCAGCAGCTTGGGGACTAGCGGGGGGGTAAAGACCCAGTACTTC. This chain joins TRBV5-1 and TRBJ2-5; 15 bases match TRBD2. The CDR3 consists of 16 residues. V was pared by 0 bases and J by 6 bases, with 3 bases of the junction left unmatched. CDR1 and CDR2 from the germline V gene are SGHRS and YFSETQ.

The chain employs TRBV5-1 and TRBJ1-6, with TRBD1 matching over 7 bases. J was trimmed by 4 bases and V by 3 bases; bases with no gene match: 4. This CDR3 contains 15 residues. Germline V gene lookup returns CDR1 SGHRS and CDR2 YFSETQ. CDR3 residues: CASSWGTDYNSPLHF. In DNA form, the CDR3 reads TGCGCCAGCAGCTGGGGGACAGATTATAATTCACCCCTCCACTTT.

This clone was found once. V is TRBV19 and J is TRBJ2-1; D gene ambiguous. Trimming shortened V by 4 bases and J by 0 bases, and 10 bases separated the two germline ends. From germline, CDR1 is LNHDA and CDR2 SQIVND (reference sequence). The CDR3 is 15 amino acids. In DNA, the CDR3 is TGTGCCAGTAGTACCCCCTTTAGCTCCTACAATGAGCAGTTCTTC. It translates to CASSTPFSSYNEQFF.

The chain carries TRBV9 and TRBJ1-1, with 7 bases lining up with TRBD1. V trimming: 3 bases; J trimming: 1 base; junction bases outside the gene matches: 3. The CDR3 runs to 14 residues. Looked up from germline, CDR1 is SGDLS and CDR2 is YYNGEE. The CDR3 loop reads CASSARQGNTEAFF. CDR3 in DNA: TGTGCCAGCAGCGCAAGACAGGGGAACACTGAAGCTTTCTTT.

This clone was seen more than once but under ten times. The chain uses TRBV3-1 (or the pseudogene TRBV3-2) and TRBJ2-7; D is perhaps TRBD2 (7 bases). CDR3 length: 14 amino acids. In germline, CDR1 is LGHDT, CDR2 YNNKEL (reference sequence). Trimming removed 1 base from V and 6 bases from J, with 13 bases in between. CDR3 bases: TGTGCCAGCAGCCAAGGAAACAGGGAGGGCGAGCAGTACTTC. It translates to CASSQGNREGEQYF.